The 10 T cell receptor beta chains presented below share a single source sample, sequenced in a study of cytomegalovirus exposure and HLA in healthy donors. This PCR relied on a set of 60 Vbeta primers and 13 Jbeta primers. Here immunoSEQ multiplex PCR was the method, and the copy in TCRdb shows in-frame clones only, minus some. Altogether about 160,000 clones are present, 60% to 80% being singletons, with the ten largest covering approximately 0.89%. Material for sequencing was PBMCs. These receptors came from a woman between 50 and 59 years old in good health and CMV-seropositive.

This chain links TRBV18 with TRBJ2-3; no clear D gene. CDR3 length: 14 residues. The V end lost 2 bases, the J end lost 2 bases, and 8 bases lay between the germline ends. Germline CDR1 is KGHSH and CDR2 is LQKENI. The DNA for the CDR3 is TGTGCCAGCTCACCAAAGAGAAACACAGATACGCAGTATTTT. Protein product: CASSPKRNTDTQYF.

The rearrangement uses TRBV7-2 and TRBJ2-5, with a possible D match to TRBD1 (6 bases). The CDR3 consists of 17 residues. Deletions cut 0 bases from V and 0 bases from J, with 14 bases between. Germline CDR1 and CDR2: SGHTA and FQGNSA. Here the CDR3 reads CASSLAGRGRYQETQYF. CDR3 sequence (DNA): TGTGCCAGCAGCTTAGCGGGCAGGGGCCGGTACCAAGAGACCCAGTACTTC. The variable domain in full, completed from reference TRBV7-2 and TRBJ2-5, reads GAGVSQSPSNKVTEKGKDVELRCDPISGHTALYWYRQSLGQGLEFLIYFQGNSAPDKSGLPSDRFSAERTGGSVSTLTIQRTQQEDSAVYLCASSLAGRGRYQETQYFGPGTRLLVL.

The CDR3 nucleotides are TGCAGCGTTGGTGAAGGAGGAAATTCACCCCTCCACTTT. Protein: CSVGEGGNSPLHF. The chain links TRBV29-1 to TRBJ1-6; unclear D gene. Germline loops: CDR1 SQVTM, CDR2 ANQGSEA. This CDR3 region has 13 residues. V was clipped by 4 bases and J by 7 bases, with 11 bases between them.

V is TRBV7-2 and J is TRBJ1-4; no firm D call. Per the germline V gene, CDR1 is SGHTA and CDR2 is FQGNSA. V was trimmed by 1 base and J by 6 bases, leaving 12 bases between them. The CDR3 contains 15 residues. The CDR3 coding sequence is TGTGCCAGCAGCTTAGTCCGGGGTAGATATGAAAAACTGTTTTTT. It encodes CASSLVRGRYEKLFF.

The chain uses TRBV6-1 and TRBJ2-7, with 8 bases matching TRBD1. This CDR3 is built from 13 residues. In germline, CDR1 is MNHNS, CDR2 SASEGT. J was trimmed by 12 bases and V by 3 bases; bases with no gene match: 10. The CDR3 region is CASSETGQALSYF. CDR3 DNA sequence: TGTGCCAGCAGTGAGACGGGACAGGCCCTCTCGTACTTC.

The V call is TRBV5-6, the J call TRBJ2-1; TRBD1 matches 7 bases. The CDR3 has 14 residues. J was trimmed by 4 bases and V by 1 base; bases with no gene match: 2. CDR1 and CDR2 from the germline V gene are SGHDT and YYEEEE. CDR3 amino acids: CASSLTQGYNEQFF. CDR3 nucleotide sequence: TGTGCCAGCAGCTTGACACAGGGGTACAATGAGCAGTTCTTC.

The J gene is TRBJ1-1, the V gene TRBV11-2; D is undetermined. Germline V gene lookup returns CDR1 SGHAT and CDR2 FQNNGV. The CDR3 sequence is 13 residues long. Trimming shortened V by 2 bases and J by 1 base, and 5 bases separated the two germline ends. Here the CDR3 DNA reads TGTGCCAGCAGCTTAACAGCGAACACTGAAGCTTTCTTT. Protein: CASSLTANTEAFF.

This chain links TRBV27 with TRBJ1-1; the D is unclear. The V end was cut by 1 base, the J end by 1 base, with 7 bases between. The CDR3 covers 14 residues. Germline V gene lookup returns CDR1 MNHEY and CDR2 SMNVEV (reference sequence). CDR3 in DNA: TGTGCCAGCAGTTTATATGGTAGGAACACTGAAGCTTTCTTT. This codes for CASSLYGRNTEAFF.

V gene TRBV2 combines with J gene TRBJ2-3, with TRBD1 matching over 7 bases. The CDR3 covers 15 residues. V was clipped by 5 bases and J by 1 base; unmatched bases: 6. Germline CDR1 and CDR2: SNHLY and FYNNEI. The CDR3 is CASSSGQVRTDTQYF. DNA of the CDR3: TGTGCCAGCAGTTCCGGACAGGTCCGCACAGATACGCAGTATTTT.

In DNA form, the CDR3 reads TGTGCCAGCGACAGGGGATCCGGGGCCAACGTCCTGACTTTC. Protein sequence: CASDRGSGANVLTF. This sequence joins TRBV9 and TRBJ2-6; TRBD1 aligns across 8 bases. With 7 bases clipped from V and 4 bases from J, the junction kept 4 bases outside the gene matches. In germline, CDR1 is SGDLS, CDR2 YYNGEE. The CDR3 totals 14 residues.